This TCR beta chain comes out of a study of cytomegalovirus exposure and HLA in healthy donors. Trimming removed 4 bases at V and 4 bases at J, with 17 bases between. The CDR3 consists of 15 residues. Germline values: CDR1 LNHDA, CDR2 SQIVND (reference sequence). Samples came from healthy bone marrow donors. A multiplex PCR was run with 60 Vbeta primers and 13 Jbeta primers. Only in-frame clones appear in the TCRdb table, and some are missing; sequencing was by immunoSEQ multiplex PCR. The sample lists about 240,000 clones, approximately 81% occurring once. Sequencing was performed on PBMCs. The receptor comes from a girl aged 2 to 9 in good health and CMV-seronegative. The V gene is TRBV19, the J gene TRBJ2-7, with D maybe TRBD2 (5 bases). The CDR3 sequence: CASSSLAGISYEQYF. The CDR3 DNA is TGTGCCAGTAGTAGCCTAGCCGGAATAAGTTACGAGCAGTACTTC.